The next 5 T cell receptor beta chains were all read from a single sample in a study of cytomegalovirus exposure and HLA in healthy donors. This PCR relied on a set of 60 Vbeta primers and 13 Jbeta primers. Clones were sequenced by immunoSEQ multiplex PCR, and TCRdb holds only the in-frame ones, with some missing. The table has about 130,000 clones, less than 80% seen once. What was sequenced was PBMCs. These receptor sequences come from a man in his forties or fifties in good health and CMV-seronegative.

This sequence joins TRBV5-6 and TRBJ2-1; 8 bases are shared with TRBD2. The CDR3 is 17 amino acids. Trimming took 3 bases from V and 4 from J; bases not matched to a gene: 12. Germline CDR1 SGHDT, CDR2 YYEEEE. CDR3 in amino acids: CASSSYGAGGRYNEQFF. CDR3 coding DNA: TGTGCCAGCAGCTCCTATGGGGCGGGGGGCCGGTACAATGAGCAGTTCTTC. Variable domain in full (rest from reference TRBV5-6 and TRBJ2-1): DAGVTQSPTHLIKTRGQQVTLRCSPKSGHDTVSWYQQALGQGPQFIFQYYEEEERQRGNFPDRFSGHQFPNYSSELNVNALLLGDSALYLCASSSYGAGGRYNEQFFGPGTRLTVL.

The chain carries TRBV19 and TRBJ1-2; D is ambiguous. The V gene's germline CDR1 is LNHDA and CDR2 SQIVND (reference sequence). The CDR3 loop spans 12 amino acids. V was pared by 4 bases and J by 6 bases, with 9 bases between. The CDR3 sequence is CASSKDGNGYTF. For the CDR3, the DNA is TGTGCCAGTAGTAAAGACGGTAATGGCTACACCTTC.

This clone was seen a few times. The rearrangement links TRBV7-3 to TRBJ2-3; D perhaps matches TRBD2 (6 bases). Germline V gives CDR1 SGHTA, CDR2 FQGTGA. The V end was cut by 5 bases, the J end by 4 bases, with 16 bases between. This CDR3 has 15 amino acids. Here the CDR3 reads CASSLISGKSDTQYF. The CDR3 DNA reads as TGTGCCAGCAGCCTGATTAGCGGAAAGTCAGATACGCAGTATTTT. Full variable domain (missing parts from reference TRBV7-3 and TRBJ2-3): GAGVSQTPSNKVTEKGKYVELRCDPISGHTALYWYRQSLGQGPEFLIYFQGTGAADDSGLPNDRFFAVRPEGSVSTLKIQRTERGDSAVYLCASSLISGKSDTQYFGPGTRLTVL.

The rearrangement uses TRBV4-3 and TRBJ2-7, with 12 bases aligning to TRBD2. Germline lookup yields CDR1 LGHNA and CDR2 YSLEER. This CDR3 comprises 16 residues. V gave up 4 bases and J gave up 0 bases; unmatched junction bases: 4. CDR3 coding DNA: TGCGCCAGCAGCCCAGGACTAGCGGGGAACTCCTACGAGCAGTACTTC. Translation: CASSPGLAGNSYEQYF.

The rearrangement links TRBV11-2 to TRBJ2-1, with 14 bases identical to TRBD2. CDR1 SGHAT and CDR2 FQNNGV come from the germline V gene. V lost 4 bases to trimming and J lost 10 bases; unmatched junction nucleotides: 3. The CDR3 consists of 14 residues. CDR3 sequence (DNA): TGTGCCAGCAGCTGGAGGACTAGCGGGGGGGAGCAGTTCTTC. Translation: CASSWRTSGGEQFF.